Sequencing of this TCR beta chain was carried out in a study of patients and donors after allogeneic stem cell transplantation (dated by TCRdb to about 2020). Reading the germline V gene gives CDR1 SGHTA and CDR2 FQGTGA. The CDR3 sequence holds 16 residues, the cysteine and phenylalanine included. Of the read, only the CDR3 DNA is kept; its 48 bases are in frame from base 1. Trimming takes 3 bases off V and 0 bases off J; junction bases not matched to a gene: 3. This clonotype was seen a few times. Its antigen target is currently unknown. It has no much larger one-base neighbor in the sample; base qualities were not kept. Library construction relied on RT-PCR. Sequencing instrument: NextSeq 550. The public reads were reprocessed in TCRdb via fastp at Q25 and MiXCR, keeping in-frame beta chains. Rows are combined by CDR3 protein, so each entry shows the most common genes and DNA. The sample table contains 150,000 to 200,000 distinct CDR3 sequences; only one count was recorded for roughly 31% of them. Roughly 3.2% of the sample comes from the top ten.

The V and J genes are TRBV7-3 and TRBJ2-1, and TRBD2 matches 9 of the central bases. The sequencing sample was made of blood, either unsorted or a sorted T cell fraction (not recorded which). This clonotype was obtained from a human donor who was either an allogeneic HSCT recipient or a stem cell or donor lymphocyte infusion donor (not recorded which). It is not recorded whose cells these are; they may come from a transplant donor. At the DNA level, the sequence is TGTGCCAGCAGCTTGATAGCGGGAGCCTCCTACAATGAGCAGTTCTTC. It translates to CASSLIAGASYNEQFF.